Listed below are T cell receptor beta chains from one sample, sequenced in a study of cytomegalovirus exposure and HLA in healthy donors. Sequencing was performed with immunoSEQ multiplex PCR; in TCRdb, only in-frame clones are kept and a portion is missing. The sample contains roughly 100,000 clones, roughly two thirds of which appear only once. Input material: PBMCs. These receptors came from a man aged 40-49 years in good health and CMV-seronegative. The CDR3 runs from the conserved cysteine through the conserved F or W. D genes are given only for firm matches. Size is omitted from some rows. Given values are once, few, many or a class for expanded clones.

TRBV21-1,-,TRBJ2-5,-,TGTGCCAGCAGCAAACGGGGGGGAACGTACCAAGAGACCCAGTACTTC,CASSKRGGTYQETQYF
TRBV30,-,TRBJ2-7,TRBD1,TGTGCCTGGGATGGTTCTAGACAGGGTTGCGGCGAGCAGTACTTC,CAWDGSRQGCGEQYF
TRBV4-1,-,TRBJ1-1,-,TGCGCCAGCAGCCCGACAGAGGCTAGTACTGAAGCTTTCTTT,CASSPTEASTEAFF
TRBV15,-,TRBJ1-5,TRBD1,TGTGCCACCAGCAGAGGAGGGCAGGGGGACGCCACCTCTTATAGCAATCAGCCCCAGCATTTT,CATSRGGQGDATSYSNQPQHF
TRBV5-4,-,TRBJ2-2,-,TGTGCCAGCAGCTTGGCCCCTAGCTCCGGGGAGCTGTTTTTT,CASSLAPSSGELFF
TRBV5-4,once,TRBJ2-5,-,TGTGCCAGCAGCTTGAATCGGGGGGCTTCGGAGACCCAGTACTTC,CASSLNRGASETQYF
TRBV7-8,few,TRBJ1-1,-,TGTGCCAGCAGCCCAGGCTGGGGCGGGAGGCGCACTGAAGCTTTCTTT,CASSPGWGGRRTEAFF
TRBV5-6,-,TRBJ2-3,TRBD1,TGTGCCAGCAGCTTGGTGGGGACAGGGTCAGATACGCAGTATTTT,CASSLVGTGSDTQYF
TRBV11-2,-,TRBJ2-3,-,TGTGCCAGCAGCGTGATGGGAGCGGATACGCAGTATTTT,CASSVMGADTQYF
TRBV10-3,-,TRBJ2-5,-,TGTGCCATCAGTCGGGGGGAGACCCAGTACTTC,CAISRGETQYF
TRBV15,-,TRBJ1-2,-,TGTGCCACCAGCAGAGGACTGGAAGCTAACTATGGCTACACCTTC,CATSRGLEANYGYTF
TRBV5-1,-,TRBJ2-7,TRBD2,TGCGCCAGCACCCCGGGCGGGGGGGTCTCCTACGAGCAGTACTTC,CASTPGGGVSYEQYF
TRBV10-3,-,TRBJ2-7,-,TGTGCCATCAGTGAGTCTCCGGAGGGCTACGAGCAGTACTTC,CAISESPEGYEQYF
TRBV30,-,TRBJ2-3,-,TGTGCCTGGAGTTCCCTCCAGGGGTTAAGGGAAACAGATACGCAGTATTTT,CAWSSLQGLRETDTQYF
TRBV7-8,-,TRBJ1-1,-,TGTGCCAGCAGCCCATTTCGGGTGACGAGCACTGAAGCTTTCTTT,CASSPFRVTSTEAFF
TRBV11-2,-,TRBJ2-7,TRBD2,TGTGCCAGCAGCCCGGGCCGAGGCGGGGGAAGTTCCGAGCAGTACTTC,CASSPGRGGGSSEQYF
TRBV5-4,-,TRBJ2-3,TRBD2,TGTGCCAGCAGCCCTGGGCTAGCGGGGGGGCCAATCACAGATACGCAGTATTTT,CASSPGLAGGPITDTQYF